This TCR beta chain was sequenced for a study of blood T cell repertoires in COVID-19. Profiled with immunoSEQ multiplex PCR; TCRdb holds only in-frame clones, not every one. The sample holds roughly 320,000 clones, 85% seen once. Trimming left V 3 bases short and J 5 bases short, with 13 bases between. The CDR3 spans 14 residues. From germline, CDR1 is MNHEY and CDR2 SMNVEV (reference sequence). V is TRBV27 and J is TRBJ1-1; no clear D. The sample comprised peripheral blood. The receptor's source is a human donor in a cohort sampled during active COVID-19. CDR3 in amino acids: CASSFRGRATEAFF. In DNA, the CDR3 is TGTGCCAGCAGTTTTCGGGGAAGGGCGACTGAAGCTTTCTTT.